This TCR beta chain is from a study of T cells in Graves' hyperthyroidism and ophthalmopathy. Study findings and constraints: The model identified upcoming ophthalmopathy a median around 6 months ahead of onset.

This clonotype was observed many times. Its specificity is not known. Ophthalmopathy patients showed a Clinical Activity Score of at least 3, NOSPECS grade of at least 4 and duration under 3 months. Those patients with uncontrolled infection, other autoimmune disease, pregnancy or lactation were excluded. The CDR3 consists of 15 residues. The germline V and J ends were trimmed by 1 base and 9 bases, with 13 bases remaining between them. Germline-derived CDR1 and CDR2 are LGHDT and YNNKEL (reference sequence). TCR beta CDR3 sequences were amplified from RNA transcripts. A set of HTBI primers served as the primers for a first-round RT-PCR of the TCR CDR3. MiXCR, applied by TCRdb to the multiplex PCR reads, yields one record per CDR3 protein. The sample includes about 640,000 distinct CDR3 sequences, roughly 20% seen only once; the top ten take around a third.

This chain connects TRBV3-1 to TRBJ1-6, with D unresolved. The sample was blood. This TCR came from a man aged 30 to 39 with Graves' ophthalmopathy. CDR3: CASSQAGLLGSPLHF. The DNA of the CDR3 is TGTGCCAGCAGCCAAGCCGGTCTCTTGGGTTCACCCCTCCACTTT.